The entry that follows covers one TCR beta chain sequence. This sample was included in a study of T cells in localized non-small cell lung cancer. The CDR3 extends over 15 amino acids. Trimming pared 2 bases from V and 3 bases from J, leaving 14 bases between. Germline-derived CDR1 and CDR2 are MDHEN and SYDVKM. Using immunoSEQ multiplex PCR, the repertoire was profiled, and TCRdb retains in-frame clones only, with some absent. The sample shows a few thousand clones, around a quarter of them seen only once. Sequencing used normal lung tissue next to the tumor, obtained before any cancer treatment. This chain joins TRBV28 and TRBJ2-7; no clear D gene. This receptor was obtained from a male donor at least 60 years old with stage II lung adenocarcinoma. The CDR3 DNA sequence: TGTGCCAGCAGTTTAAGGGCCCTCTCCCACTACGAGCAGTACTTC. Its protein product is CASSLRALSHYEQYF. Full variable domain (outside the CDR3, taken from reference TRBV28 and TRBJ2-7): DVKVTQSSRYLVKRTGEKVFLECVQDMDHENMFWYRQDPGLGLRLIYFSYDVKMKEKGDIPEGYSVSREKKERFSLILESASTNQTSMYLCASSLRALSHYEQYFGPGTRLTVT.